The entry below describes one T cell receptor beta chain. Its antigen is still unknown. Losses at the gene ends were 4 bases for V and 6 bases for J; bases not matched to a gene: 5. Germline V gives CDR1 SGHAT, CDR2 FQNNGV. The CDR3 is 13 residues long. TCRdb reanalysed the RT-PCR reads using MiXCR and keeps one entry per CDR3 protein. The sample has over 450,000 distinct CDR3 sequences, over 10% seen once. This specimen belongs to a study of response to subunit inactivated influenza vaccine. Findings and caveats of the study: Few additional T cells are recruited per seasonal influenza vaccination, authors suggested.

The TCR originated in a man aged 45-65 years who received an inactivated influenza vaccine. The source material was PBMCs from blood, sampled 45 days after vaccination. The chain is built from TRBV11-2 and TRBJ2-5; 7 bases agree with TRBD2. The CDR3 loop reads CASSSGGRKTQYF. CDR3 sequence (DNA): TGTGCCAGCAGCTCCGGGGGGAGGAAGACCCAGTACTTC. Drawing the rest from reference TRBV11-2 and TRBJ2-5, the complete variable domain is EAGVAQSPRYKIIEKRQSVAFWCNPISGHATLYWYQQILGQGPKLLIQFQNNGVVDDSQLPKDRFSAERLKGVDSTLKIQPAKLEDSAVYLCASSSGGRKTQYFGPGTRLLVL.